This entry is about one TCR beta chain. Its specificity is not known. These data belong to a study of vaccination and CD4 T cells after COVID-19. Regarding treatment: approximately 9-day PBMC culture with coronavirus spike peptide pools or control peptides (ViraFEST assay). This CDR3 is built from 16 residues. V was clipped by 3 bases and J by 5 bases, with 22 bases between them. Germline lookup yields CDR1 GTSNPN and CDR2 SVGIG (reference sequence). Cultured CD4+ T cell DNA was sequenced using the Oncomine TCR Beta short-read assay. In TCRdb, the PCR reads were re-called with MiXCR into one record per CDR3 protein. The sample consists of under 15,000 distinct CDR3 sequences, over 50% of them appearing once.

The sequenced sample consisted of CD4+ T cells from blood, cultured in vitro. V gene TRBV30 combines with J gene TRBJ2-5; D possibly corresponds to TRBD1 (6 bases). This sequence was found in a human donor who had recovered from COVID-19. CDR3 region: CAWSETEPQGMETQYF. CDR3 sequence (DNA): TGTGCCTGGAGCGAAACTGAACCTCAGGGGATGGAGACCCAGTACTTC.